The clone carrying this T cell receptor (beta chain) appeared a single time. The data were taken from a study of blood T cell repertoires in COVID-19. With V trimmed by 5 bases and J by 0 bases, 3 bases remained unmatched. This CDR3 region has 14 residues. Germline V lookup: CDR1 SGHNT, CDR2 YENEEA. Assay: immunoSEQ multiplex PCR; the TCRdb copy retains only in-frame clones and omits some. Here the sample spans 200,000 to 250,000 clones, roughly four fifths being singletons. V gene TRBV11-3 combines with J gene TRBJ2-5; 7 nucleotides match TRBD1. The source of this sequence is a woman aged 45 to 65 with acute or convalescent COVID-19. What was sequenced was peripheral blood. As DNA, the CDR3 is TGTGCCAGCAGCCCAGGACAGGACCAAGAGACCCAGTACTTC. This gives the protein CASSPGQDQETQYF. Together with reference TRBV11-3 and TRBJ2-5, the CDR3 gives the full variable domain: EAGVVQSPRYKIIEKKQPVAFWCNPISGHNTLYWYLQNLGQGPELLIRYENEEAVDDSQLPKDRFSAERLKGVDSTLKIQPAELGDSAVYLCASSPGQDQETQYFGPGTRLLVL.